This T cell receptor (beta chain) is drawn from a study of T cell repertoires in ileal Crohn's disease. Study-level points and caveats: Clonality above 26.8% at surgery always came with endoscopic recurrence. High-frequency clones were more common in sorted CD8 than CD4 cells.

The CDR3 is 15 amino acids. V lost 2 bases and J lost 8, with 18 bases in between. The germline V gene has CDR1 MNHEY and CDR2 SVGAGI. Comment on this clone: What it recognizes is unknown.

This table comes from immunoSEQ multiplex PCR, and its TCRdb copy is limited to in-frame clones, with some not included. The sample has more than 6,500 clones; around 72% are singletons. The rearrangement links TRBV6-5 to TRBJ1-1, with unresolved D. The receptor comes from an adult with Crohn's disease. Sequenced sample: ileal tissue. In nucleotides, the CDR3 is TGTGCCAGCAGTTACGTGGGCGAGCAAGGTGTGGAAGCTTTCTTT. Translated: CASSYVGEQGVEAFF.